This entry concerns a single T cell receptor (beta chain). No antigen is known for it. No base quality values were provided; no much bigger clone lies one nucleotide off. The identical CDR3 is also encoded by other nucleotide sequences in the sample. This entry is derived from a study of shared clonotypes between healthy human individuals (dated by TCRdb to about 2020). Study-wide context: A few men and a couple of women, aged 18 to 49 years, made up the cohort. For each donor, CD4 naive and CD4 memory were each run on three plates, CD8 naive on two plates, and CD8 memory on one plate. To estimate repertoire size and how much clonotypes are shared between individuals, the study performed deep sequencing of blood TCR repertoires from roughly five healthy adults. To increase sequencing depth and limit assay-specific biases, different laboratories used diverse techniques to prepare libraries and sequence TCR repertoires. Leukapheresis yielded between about 0.8 and 9.5 billion PBMCs per donor. Paper-wide results and their limitations: Sharing across four donors was observed for about 4.8% of naive CD4, under 4% of naive CD8, over 2% of memory CD4, and about 0.4% of memory CD8 clonotypes. Only blood was sampled, and tissue TCR repertoires likely differ from those in blood. Rarefaction of sorted-subset datasets indicated incomplete sequencing despite the large sequencing depth. Estimated clonotype richness was generally larger for naive than for memory subsets. Because the study included only a small number of donors, the genetic and exposure-history diversity represented was limited. Clonotypes shared by all four sorted-subset donors showed higher generation probabilities than non-shared clonotypes. Pairwise subsampling led to the expectation that sequencing depth would affect the degree of clonotype sharing among donors.

TCR CDR3 regions were amplified from genomic DNA by multiplex PCR using the deep immunoSEQ assay. Genomic DNA extracted from each cell subset was distributed evenly over all wells of several immunoSEQ 96-well plates, and each plate served as one replicate. For sorted subsets, 200 to 250 ng of genomic DNA, equivalent to 30,000 or so T cell genomes, went into each replicate PCR. The purified libraries were quantified using a Qubit 3.0 fluorometer, sized with a Bioanalyzer 2100, and then quantified again using the KAPA Library Quantification kit. Every immunoSEQ 96-well plate was sequenced on a separate single-read 150-cycle Illumina NextSeq 550 flow cell. The study's processing was this. Because the immunoSEQ output included only junctional sequences and no quality scores, the filtering could not be the same as the filtering used for full-length reads. To assign V/J genes and CDR3, sequences were annotated using PyIR, a Python wrapper for IgBLAST v1.9, with IMGT germline references. Reads were filtered out if the reads had weak V/J assignments (E-value above 1e-6), no CDR3, stop codons, out-of-frame junctions, or ambiguous translated residues. V3J clonotypes were defined as sequences sharing the same inferred V gene, J gene, and CDR3 amino acid sequence. To compute the percentage overlap between repertoires, the number of shared unique clonotypes was divided by the size of the smaller repertoire. RTK rarefaction, the Chao1 estimator, and Recon v2.1 estimates of unobserved clonotypes were used to assess repertoire richness. Generation probabilities were computed with OLGA for all TCRbeta clonotypes obtained by the gDNA method from several donors. The source is immuneACCESS, and TCRdb retained only in-frame sequences with V and J called. Part of the clones is not carried over; for the studies checked, unresolved V genes explain less than half of this, and the remainder is unexplained. V, J and clone size reflect that table, while D and trimming were determined from the DNA. Across this sample there are about 2 million clones, with approximately 95% seen only once. Of the sample, more than 0.1% falls within the top ten clones.

Donors were healthy HIV-negative adults with no recently reported acute infections or vaccinations. Every donor was a Caucasian adult residing in Nashville, Tennessee, USA. Magnetic negative selection was used to enrich CD4+ T cells, after which naive cells were positively selected on CD45RA and the negative fraction became the memory subset. Blood was obtained by leukapheresis, after which PBMCs were separated by Ficoll-Histopaque density gradient centrifugation and cryopreserved in liquid nitrogen vapor phase. Purity and quantity of every magnetically sorted T cell population were checked by analytical flow cytometry. Each sorted fraction had its genomic DNA isolated and then quantified by UV absorbance on a Nanodrop 2000c. V was cut back by 0 bases and J by 4 bases, leaving a gap of 10 bases between them. CDR1 and CDR2 were assigned from the germline V gene as SGHRS and YFSETQ. The CDR3 measures 14 amino acids from cysteine to phenylalanine. Only the CDR3 DNA is retained, 42 bases long and in frame from the first base.

The sequence is built from TRBV5-1 and TRBJ2-5; the D segment could be TRBD2, given 6 matching bases. Sequenced sample: naive CD4+ T cells sorted from blood. The cell subset or site label of this sample denotes: CD45RA+ positively selected. The clonotype comes from a man younger than 35 in good health. Here the CDR3 is given as CASSLGLASETQYF. DNA sequence: TGCGCCAGCAGCTTGGGGCTAGCGTCAGAGACCCAGTACTTC.